One and the same sample provided the 2 T cell receptor beta chains below, sequenced in a study of OX40 agonist ivuxolimab in advanced cancers. Assay used: immunoSEQ multiplex PCR; TCRdb lists only in-frame clones, some missing. This repertoire shows under 110,000 clones, around nine tenths found once; its top ten account for approximately 0.52%. Here the sequenced sample was CD4+ or CD8+ T cells sorted from blood, taken in a trial of the OX40 agonist ivuxolimab. Receptors were obtained from an adult with an advanced solid tumor such as melanoma, head and neck, liver or kidney cancer.

This clone was detected once. This chain links TRBV29-1 with TRBJ2-4, with D maybe TRBD2 (5 bases). The germline V gene has CDR1 SQVTM and CDR2 ANQGSEA. The CDR3 spans 13 residues. V lost 6 bases and J 1 base, leaving 10 bases between the germline ends. CDR3 residues: CSVRGQAKNIQYF. The CDR3 DNA sequence: TGCAGCGTCCGAGGGCAGGCCAAAAACATTCAGTACTTC.

The chain couples TRBV11-2 to TRBJ2-1; TRBD2 aligns across 7 bases. Looked up from germline, CDR1 is SGHAT and CDR2 is FQNNGV. The CDR3 runs to 16 residues. J lost 10 bases, V lost 4 bases, and 16 bases had no gene match. CDR3 amino acids: CASSSRGVGSLLEQFF. The CDR3 coding sequence is TGTGCCAGCAGCTCCCGGGGGGTCGGGTCCTTGTTGGAGCAGTTCTTC.